The next 21 T cell receptor beta chains were all read from a single sample in a study of shared clonotypes between healthy human individuals. Sequenced by immunoSEQ multiplex PCR; TCRdb stores in-frame clones only, minus some. The sample consists of 450,000 to 650,000 clones, around 78% of them appearing once. Sample: PBMCs. Receptors originate from a woman aged 40 to 50 in good health. Some clones in this sample may be carry-over from other donors' samples.

The rearrangement uses TRBV15 and TRBJ2-1; 9 bases are a match to TRBD1. The CDR3 covers 14 residues. V gave up 5 bases and J gave up 2 bases; unmatched junction bases: 1. Germline V CDR1 and CDR2: LNHNV, YYDKDF (reference sequence). CDR3 in DNA: TGTGCCACCAGCCGGGACAGGGCCTACAATGAGCAGTTCTTC. It codes for CATSRDRAYNEQFF.

The rearrangement uses TRBV7-2 and TRBJ2-4; D unresolved. Trimming removed 1 base at V and 0 bases at J, with 19 bases between. Germline-derived CDR1 and CDR2 are SGHTA and FQGNSA. The CDR3 consists of 19 residues. This chain's CDR3 is CASSLGLGLDALAKNIQYF. As DNA, the CDR3 is TGTGCCAGCAGCTTAGGGTTAGGGCTTGACGCCCTAGCCAAAAACATTCAGTACTTC.

V usage is TRBV28 and J usage is TRBJ2-5; 7 nucleotides match TRBD1. The CDR3 loop spans 14 amino acids. Germline-derived CDR1 and CDR2 are MDHEN and SYDVKM. V gave up 8 bases and J gave up 1 base; unmatched junction bases: 7. CDR3 amino acids: CASLRRQGQETQYF. CDR3 bases: TGTGCCAGCCTCCGGCGACAGGGCCAAGAGACCCAGTACTTC.

V gene TRBV7-9 combines with J gene TRBJ1-4; D is ambiguous. Trimming cost V 4 bases and J 1 base, with 10 bases left between them. Germline CDR1 is SEHNR and CDR2 is FQNEAQ (reference sequence). This CDR3 is built from 15 residues. CDR3 residues: CASSSVLETNEKLFF. CDR3 bases: TGTGCCAGCAGCTCCGTACTCGAAACTAATGAAAAACTGTTTTTT.

Only one count was recorded for this clone. The CDR3, as DNA: TGTGCCAGCAGACCAACAGGGTTGAGGGAGACCCAGTACTTC. It codes for CASRPTGLRETQYF. The chain uses TRBV27 and TRBJ2-5, with a tentative D call TRBD1 (6 bases). The V and J ends lost 6 bases and 5 bases respectively, with 16 bases between them. CDR1 MNHEY and CDR2 SMNVEV come from the germline V gene (reference sequence). The CDR3 covers 14 residues.

The V and J genes are TRBV6-1 and TRBJ2-5; D tentatively reads TRBD1 or TRBD2 (6 bases each). This CDR3 has 14 residues. V was pared by 1 base and J by 3 bases, with 9 bases between. From germline, CDR1 is MNHNS and CDR2 SASEGT. CDR3 sequence (DNA): TGTGCCAGCAGTGAAGGGGGGGCAGAAGAGACCCAGTACTTC. It specifies CASSEGGAEETQYF.

The V call is TRBV15, the J call TRBJ2-3, with D unclear. The germline CDR1 and CDR2 sequences are LNHNV and YYDKDF (reference sequence). The CDR3 has 14 residues. Between the trimmed V and J ends, which lost 4 bases and 0 bases, there was a span of 8 bases. CDR3 DNA: TGTGCCACCAGCAACCCTTATAGCACAGATACGCAGTATTTT. It translates to CATSNPYSTDTQYF.

The chain carries TRBV10-1 and TRBJ1-4, with no clear D. The CDR3 totals 15 residues. The V end lost 6 bases, the J end lost 0 bases, and 11 bases lay between the germline ends. Germline V gene data show CDR1 as WNHNN and CDR2 as SYGVQD (reference sequence). The CDR3 nucleotides read TGCGCCAGCAGAGTTAACAGAGCAACTAATGAAAAACTGTTTTTT. Translating it yields CASRVNRATNEKLFF.

The V call is TRBV27, the J call TRBJ2-6, with D unresolved. CDR1 and CDR2 (germline): MNHEY, SMNVEV (reference sequence). The ends were cut back, 7 bases at V and 0 bases at J, with 4 bases in the middle. The CDR3 runs to 13 residues. CDR3 DNA sequence: TGTGCCAGCAAACCCTCTGGGGCCAACGTCCTGACTTTC. Translated: CASKPSGANVLTF. The entire variable domain, with the rest obtained from reference TRBV27 and TRBJ2-6, is as follows: EAQVTQNPRYLITVTGKKLTVTCSQNMNHEYMSWYRQDPGLGLRQIYYSMNVEVTDKGDVPEGYKVSRKEKRNFPLILESPSPNQTSLYFCASKPSGANVLTFGAGSRLTVL.

The chain carries TRBV28 and TRBJ2-7; no reliable D call. Germline values: CDR1 MDHEN, CDR2 SYDVKM. V lost 2 bases and J 6 bases, leaving 14 bases between the germline ends. CDR3 length: 14 residues. The CDR3 sequence: CASSLGAGSGEQYF. CDR3 nucleotides: TGTGCCAGCAGTTTAGGAGCAGGATCTGGCGAGCAGTACTTC.

The chain combines TRBV6-1 with TRBJ1-1, with D possibly matching TRBD1 (6 bases). This CDR3 contains 16 residues. Germline V CDR1 and CDR2: MNHNS, SASEGT. V was pared by 4 bases and J by 1 base, with 16 bases between. CDR3 sequence reads: CASSGGGHLGNTEAFF. The CDR3 DNA sequence: TGTGCCAGCAGTGGGGGGGGACACCTCGGGAACACTGAAGCTTTCTTT.

This chain uses TRBV28 with TRBJ2-3, with 12 nucleotides matching TRBD2. CDR1 and CDR2 (germline): MDHEN, SYDVKM. The CDR3 extends over 19 amino acids. After removal of 2 bases from V and 2 bases from J, the junction contained 11 bases not matched to a gene. The CDR3 region has the DNA TGTGCCAGCAGTTTAAATGCGCTAGCGGGAGGGACGCCCACAGATACGCAGTATTTT. Translated, it gives CASSLNALAGGTPTDTQYF.

The rearrangement joins TRBV4-2 to TRBJ2-4, with 10 bases lining up with TRBD2. The trim removed 3 bases at V and 9 bases at J, leaving 8 bases unmatched. Per germline, CDR1 LGHNA and CDR2 YNFKEQ. This CDR3 contains 15 residues. CDR3 region: CASSHESGRAGIQYF. Written as DNA, the CDR3 is TGTGCCAGCAGCCATGAAAGCGGGAGGGCGGGCATTCAGTACTTC.

In its sample, this clone was seen once. The chain uses TRBV30 and TRBJ1-5; D gene unclear. Looked up from germline, CDR1 is GTSNPN and CDR2 is SVGIG (reference sequence). Trimming shortened V by 2 bases and J by 1 base, and 12 bases separated the two germline ends. The CDR3 length is 15 residues. The CDR3 region is CAWSYGIGSNQPQHF. Here the CDR3 DNA reads TGTGCCTGGAGTTACGGAATAGGGAGCAATCAGCCCCAGCATTTT.

The table lists this clone with a few counts. This rearrangement joins TRBV7-8 to TRBJ2-1; D not certain. CDR1 SGHVS and CDR2 FQNEAQ come from the germline V gene. The CDR3 extends over 13 amino acids. The V and J ends lost 0 bases and 4 bases respectively, with 4 bases between them. As DNA, the CDR3 is TGTGCCAGCAGCTTAGCGTGGTACAATGAGCAGTTCTTC. Amino acids: CASSLAWYNEQFF.

The rearrangement uses TRBV5-1 and TRBJ2-2; no reliable D call. CDR3 length: 14 amino acids. Trimming left V 0 bases short and J 4 bases short, with 7 bases between. Germline lookup yields CDR1 SGHRS and CDR2 YFSETQ. The CDR3: CASSLEQITGELFF. The CDR3 DNA reads TGCGCCAGCAGCTTGGAACAGATCACCGGGGAGCTGTTTTTT.

Details on this clone: The same CDR3 can be traced to other DNA sequences in this sample. The chain employs TRBV28 and TRBJ1-2, with a possible D match to TRBD1 (5 bases). This CDR3 contains 15 residues. The germline gives CDR1 MDHEN, CDR2 SYDVKM. The V end was cut by 7 bases, the J end by 0 bases, with 15 bases between. Here the CDR3 DNA reads TGTGCCAGCACAGGAGGGGCAGCTTCTAACTATGGCTACACCTTC. Translated: CASTGGAASNYGYTF.

The chain has TRBV28 and TRBJ1-2, with 8 bases lining up with TRBD1. This CDR3 spans 14 amino acids. CDR1 MDHEN and CDR2 SYDVKM come from the germline V gene. V lost 2 bases and J lost 5; bases outside the gene matches: 4. CDR3 nucleotides: TGTGCCAGCAGTTTACTACAGGGGGGGTATGGCTACACCTTC. This sequence encodes CASSLLQGGYGYTF.

This clone was seen ten or more times. Other DNA sequences in the same sample also yield this CDR3. J is TRBJ1-4 and V is TRBV6-5, with D unclear. V was clipped by 4 bases and J by 7 bases, with 16 bases between them. CDR3 length: 15 residues. Germline CDR1 reads MNHEY; CDR2 reads SVGAGI. The CDR3 DNA reads TGTGCCAGCAGTTCTCACTTAGCGGGGTCTGAAAAACTGTTTTTT. Translating it yields CASSSHLAGSEKLFF.

The chain carries TRBV5-8 and TRBJ1-2; 10 nucleotides align to TRBD1. The junction had 10 bases not matched to a gene; V was cut back by 0 bases and J by 5 bases. The CDR3 consists of 17 residues. Germline V lookup: CDR1 SGHTS, CDR2 YDEGEE. The CDR3 DNA reads as TGTGCCAGCAGCTTGGCCCCCGGGACAGGGGTATGGTATGGCTACACCTTC. It translates to CASSLAPGTGVWYGYTF.

This CDR3 is CASSPGRANSPLHF. For the CDR3, the DNA is TGTGCCAGCTCACCGGGGAGGGCCAATTCACCCCTCCACTTT. J is TRBJ1-6 and V is TRBV18, with no clear D. The germline gives CDR1 KGHSH, CDR2 LQKENI. CDR3 length: 14 amino acids. V was shortened by 3 bases and J by 7 bases, with 10 bases between the two germline ends.